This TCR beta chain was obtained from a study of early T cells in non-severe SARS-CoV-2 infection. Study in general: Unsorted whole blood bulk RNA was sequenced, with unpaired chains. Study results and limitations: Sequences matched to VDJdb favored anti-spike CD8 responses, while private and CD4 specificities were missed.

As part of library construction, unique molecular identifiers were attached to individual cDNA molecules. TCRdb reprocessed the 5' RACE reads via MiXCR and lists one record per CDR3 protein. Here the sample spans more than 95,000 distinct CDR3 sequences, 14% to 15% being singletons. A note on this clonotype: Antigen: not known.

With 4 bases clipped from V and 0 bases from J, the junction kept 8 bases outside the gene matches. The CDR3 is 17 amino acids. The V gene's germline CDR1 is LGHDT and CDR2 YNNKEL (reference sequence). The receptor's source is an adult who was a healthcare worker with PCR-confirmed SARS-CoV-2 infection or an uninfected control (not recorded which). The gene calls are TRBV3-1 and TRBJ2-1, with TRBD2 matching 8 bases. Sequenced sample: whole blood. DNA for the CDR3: TGTGCCAGCAGCCTGACCTCGGGGGGGCGCTCCTACAATGAGCAGTTCTTC. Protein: CASSLTSGGRSYNEQFF.